The rows below give T cell receptor beta chains drawn from one sample of a study of shared clonotypes between healthy human individuals. TCRdb's table, derived via immunoSEQ multiplex PCR, lists solely in-frame clones and lacks some. The sample holds around 560,000 clones; 85% to 95% are singletons and the top ten take around 0.11%. Input material: naive CD8+ T cells sorted from blood. Receptor source: a woman in her 30s in good health. Both conserved end residues are part of each CDR3. The D gene is left open where the match is weak. Clone sizes are given selectively: once, few, many, or a class where the clone is expanded.

.	once	TRBJ2-7	TRBV7-8	TGTGCCAGCAGCTTATTGGGGGCGTCGAACGAGCAGTACTTC	CASSLLGASNEQYF
.	once	TRBJ1-3	TRBV5-6	TGTGCCAGCAGCTTTCAAGTCAGGGTAGAAAACACCACATATTTT	CASSFQVRVENTTYF
TRBD1	.	TRBJ1-5	TRBV13	TGTGCCAGCAGCTTTTCCGGACAGGGTAACCAGCCCCAGCATTTT	CASSFSGQGNQPQHF
TRBD2	.	TRBJ2-1	TRBV13	TGTGCCAGCAGCTTAGTTGTGCGGGAGGACTACAATGAGCAGTTCTTC	CASSLVVREDYNEQFF
TRBD1	.	TRBJ2-7	TRBV4-1	TGCGCCAGCAGCCAAGATAGGGGGCTCAACCCCTACGAGCAGTACTTC	CASSQDRGLNPYEQYF
TRBD2	.	TRBJ2-3	TRBV27	TGTGCCAGCAGTTCATTGAAGCGGGAGGCGGCAGATACGCAGTATTTT	CASSSLKREAADTQYF
.	.	TRBJ1-3	TRBV28	TGTGCCAGCAGCCACAGGGAAAGGAACACCATATATTTT	CASSHRERNTIYF
TRBD2	.	TRBJ2-3	TRBV9	TGTGCCAGTACGACTAGCGGGATACCCGATACGCAGTATTTT	CASTTSGIPDTQYF
.	few	TRBJ1-4	TRBV2	TGTGCCAGCAGGGAGGATTGGGGTGAAAAACTGTTTTTT	CASREDWGEKLFF
.	once	TRBJ2-7	TRBV5-4	TGTGCCAGCAGCCCAATCTCCGGGGAGCAGTACTTC	CASSPISGEQYF
TRBD2	once	TRBJ2-3	TRBV4-1	TGCGCCAGCAGCCAAAAACTAGCGGCTAGCACAGATACGCAGTATTTT	CASSQKLAASTDTQYF
TRBD2	.	TRBJ2-3	TRBV13	TGTGCCAGCAGCTTAGGACTAGCGGGAGTAGAAGATACGCAGTATTTT	CASSLGLAGVEDTQYF
.	.	TRBJ2-1	TRBV5-4	TGTGCCAGCTGGACCTGGGCCCCTCAGGACAATGAGCAGTTCTTC	CASWTWAPQDNEQFF
.	.	TRBJ2-7	TRBV4-2	TGTGCCAGCAGCCAAGGTATAAATCCCTCCTACGAGCAGTACTTC	CASSQGINPSYEQYF
TRBD2	once	TRBJ2-1	TRBV4-2	TGTGCCAGCAGCCAAGATGACCTAGCGGGGACCTACAATGAGCAGTTCTTC	CASSQDDLAGTYNEQFF